The 20 T cell receptor beta chains given below trace back to one sample, sequenced in a study of T-cell memory formation after mild COVID-19. TCRdb used MiXCR to reprocess the 5' RACE reads, holding one entry per CDR3 protein. The sample consists of 35,000 to 45,000 distinct CDR3 sequences, 6% to 9.5% of them appearing once. Sample: PBMCs or a T cell subset sorted from them (not recorded which). The receptor source for this set is a man in his late teens or twenties who had mild COVID-19 (a few samples of this study predate the infection). Cell type and time point are not known.

This clonotype appeared many times. V usage is TRBV3-1 and J usage is TRBJ2-2; the D is unclear. This CDR3 is built from 12 residues. Germline loops: CDR1 LGHDT, CDR2 YNNKEL (reference sequence). Trimming removed 4 bases at V and 3 bases at J, with 3 bases between. The CDR3 loop reads CASSRYTGELFF. The CDR3 bases are TGTGCCAGCAGCCGGTACACCGGGGAGCTGTTTTTT.

This sequence joins TRBV6-5 and TRBJ2-3, with 7 bases fitting TRBD1. V shed 5 bases and J 2 bases; nucleotides not matched to a gene: 4. Germline V gives CDR1 MNHEY, CDR2 SVGAGI. The CDR3 spans 14 residues. CDR3 DNA sequence: TGTGCCAGCAGTCCGACAGGGACCACAGATACGCAGTATTTT. Amino acid sequence: CASSPTGTTDTQYF.

The V gene is TRBV5-1, the J gene TRBJ2-2; 9 nucleotides align to TRBD1. The CDR3 is 17 amino acids. The J segment lost 4 bases and the V segment lost 4 bases, leaving 11 bases of the junction unmatched. The germline V gene has CDR1 SGHRS and CDR2 YFSETQ. The CDR3: CASSPRTGESITGELFF. In DNA form, the CDR3 reads TGCGCCAGCAGCCCACGGACAGGGGAGTCGATCACCGGGGAGCTGTTTTTT.

This clonotype has a count of ten or more. V gene TRBV4-3 combines with J gene TRBJ2-3, with 11 bases fitting TRBD2. Looked up from germline, CDR1 is LGHNA and CDR2 is YSLEER. CDR3 size: 17 residues. V shed 4 bases, J shed 2 bases, and the junction held 8 bases outside the gene matches. This chain's CDR3 is CASSRVLGLADTDTQYF. Written as DNA, the CDR3 is TGCGCCAGCAGCCGGGTCTTGGGACTAGCGGACACAGATACGCAGTATTTT.

This chain connects TRBV7-2 to TRBJ1-6, with D maybe TRBD1 (5 bases). The ends were cut back, 5 bases at V and 8 bases at J, with 13 bases in the middle. The CDR3 is made up of 14 amino acids. The germline gives CDR1 SGHTA, CDR2 FQGNSA. The CDR3 DNA follows: TGTGCCAGCAGCCCAAACGGGGGGGATTCACCCCTCCACTTT. This sequence encodes CASSPNGGDSPLHF.

The chain has TRBV2 and TRBJ1-1; D remains unclear. The ends were cut back, 6 bases at V and 3 bases at J, with 17 bases in the middle. This CDR3 has 15 amino acids. The V gene's germline CDR1 is SNHLY and CDR2 FYNNEI. CDR3 DNA sequence: TGTGCCAGCAGCGAGCTTGTAGGTTTAGACACTGAAGCTTTCTTT. This codes for CASSELVGLDTEAFF.

This clonotype was counted at least ten times. The chain links TRBV6-4 to TRBJ2-3; D unresolved. Trimming took off 2 bases at V and 3 bases at J, with 6 bases between the two ends. This CDR3 region has 13 residues. CDR1 is MRHNA and CDR2 is SNTAGT in the germline V gene. CDR3 nucleotide sequence: TGTGCCAGCAGTGACACAGAAACAGATACGCAGTATTTT. Amino acids: CASSDTETDTQYF.

In this sample, this clonotype turned up many times. The rearrangement joins TRBV7-6 to TRBJ2-3; 8 bases are shared with TRBD2. The CDR3 length is 17 residues. Germline CDR1 reads SGHVS; CDR2 reads FNYEAQ. The V segment lost 5 bases and the J segment 4 bases; nucleotides outside the gene matches: 14. This chain's CDR3 is CASSPILGTSGSDTQYF. Here the CDR3 DNA reads TGTGCCAGCAGCCCCATCCTCGGGACTAGTGGATCAGATACGCAGTATTTT.

The chain recombines TRBV29-1 with TRBJ1-1, with 9 bases aligning to TRBD1. Per the germline V gene, CDR1 is SQVTM and CDR2 is ANQGSEA. V lost 6 bases to trimming and J lost 7 bases; unmatched junction nucleotides: 12. This CDR3 region has 14 residues. The CDR3 nucleotides are TGCAGCGTCCCTTCGACAGGGGGTGATGGTGAAGCTTTCTTT. This sequence encodes CSVPSTGGDGEAFF.

This clonotype was counted only a few times. The rearrangement links TRBV29-1 to TRBJ2-1; tentatively, D is TRBD1 (5 bases). This CDR3 region has 12 residues. V dropped 3 bases and J dropped 7 bases, with 10 bases sitting between them. Germline V gene sequence: CDR1 SQVTM, CDR2 ANQGSEA. The CDR3 is CSVDRAGNEQFF. The CDR3 nucleotides are TGCAGCGTTGACAGGGCCGGGAATGAGCAGTTCTTC.

The V gene is TRBV5-5, the J gene TRBJ2-7; D is ambiguous. V shed 0 bases and J shed 2 bases, with 15 bases lying between them. The CDR3 has 16 amino acids. CDR1 is SGHKS and CDR2 is YYEKEE in the germline V gene (reference sequence). As DNA, the CDR3 is TGTGCCAGCAGCTTGGTTTTCTCCAGGCGAACCTACGAGCAGTACTTC. Encoded protein: CASSLVFSRRTYEQYF.

The chain uses TRBV7-9 and TRBJ1-2, with D unclear. The V gene lost 3 bases and the J gene lost 7 bases, with 15 bases spanning the gap. CDR3 length: 14 amino acids. The germline CDR1 and CDR2 sequences are SEHNR and FQNEAQ (reference sequence). CDR3 residues: CASSFGSEIGGYTF. DNA for the CDR3: TGTGCCAGCAGCTTTGGAAGCGAAATTGGTGGCTACACCTTC.

This clonotype was observed a few times. V gene TRBV7-3 combines with J gene TRBJ2-2; no reliable D call. V lost 2 bases and J 1 base, leaving 8 bases between the germline ends. Per germline, CDR1 SGHTA and CDR2 FQGTGA. The CDR3 extends over 15 amino acids. CDR3 loop: CASSLFYGNTGELFF. The CDR3 nucleotides are TGTGCCAGCAGCTTATTTTACGGGAACACCGGGGAGCTGTTTTTT.

This clonotype was detected once. The rearrangement links TRBV15 to TRBJ2-5; TRBD1 agrees at 8 bases. With 8 bases clipped from V and 4 bases from J, the junction kept 12 bases outside the gene matches. Germline V gives CDR1 LNHNV, CDR2 YYDKDF (reference sequence). This CDR3 contains 15 residues. CDR3 nucleotide sequence: TGTGCCACCGGGAGCACAGGGGGAATCACAGAGACCCAGTACTTC. Translated, it gives CATGSTGGITETQYF. Full variable domain (missing parts from reference TRBV15 and TRBJ2-5): DAMVIQNPRYQVTQFGKPVTLSCSQTLNHNVMYWYQQKSSQAPKLLFHYYDKDFNNEADTPDNFQSRRPNTSFCFLDIRSPGLGDTAMYLCATGSTGGITETQYFGPGTRLLVL.

This clonotype has at least ten counts. V is TRBV28 and J is TRBJ2-5; 7 bases align to TRBD1. This CDR3 contains 14 residues. Trimming took 3 bases from V and 5 from J; bases not matched to a gene: 6. Germline V gene lookup returns CDR1 MDHEN and CDR2 SYDVKM. The CDR3 region is CASSLGQILETQYF. CDR3 in DNA: TGTGCCAGCAGTTTGGGACAGATACTCGAGACCCAGTACTTC.

This clonotype has only a few counts. This sequence joins TRBV4-1 and TRBJ1-6; D is unclear. The CDR3 is made up of 14 amino acids. CDR1 MGHRA and CDR2 YSYEKL come from the germline V gene. V lost 1 base and J 10 bases, leaving 11 bases between the germline ends. The CDR3: CASSQVARVSPLHF. CDR3 nucleotide sequence: TGCGCCAGCAGCCAAGTTGCCAGAGTCTCACCCCTCCACTTT.

The rearrangement uses TRBV20-1 and TRBJ2-5; TRBD2 matches at 14 bases. The germline CDR1 and CDR2 sequences are DFQATT and SNEGSKA (reference sequence). V was clipped by 6 bases and J by 1 base; unmatched bases: 7. The CDR3 spans 16 residues. This chain's CDR3 is CSAQRGLAGGQETQYF. As DNA, the CDR3 is TGCAGTGCCCAGCGAGGACTAGCGGGGGGCCAAGAGACCCAGTACTTC.

The chain employs TRBV29-1 and TRBJ1-1; D gene ambiguous. Looked up from germline, CDR1 is SQVTM and CDR2 is ANQGSEA. With 4 bases removed from V and 0 bases from J, the gap between germline ends came to 6 bases. CDR3 length: 12 residues. The CDR3 here is CSVAPMNTEAFF. As DNA, the CDR3 is TGCAGCGTTGCCCCCATGAACACTGAAGCTTTCTTT.

In this sample, this clonotype turned up a few times. The chain couples TRBV7-8 to TRBJ2-7; a possible D gene is TRBD2 (5 bases). Trimming cost V 2 bases and J 1 base, with 9 bases left between them. This CDR3 is 14 amino acids long. Germline CDR1 reads SGHVS; CDR2 reads FQNEAQ. CDR3 in amino acids: CASSLSGSSYEQYF. DNA for the CDR3: TGTGCCAGCAGCTTATCGGGGAGTTCCTACGAGCAGTACTTC.

Many counts were recorded for this clonotype. The chain has TRBV7-3 and TRBJ2-1; 12 bases line up with TRBD2. CDR3 size: 15 residues. V lost 5 bases, J lost 5 bases, and 4 bases stayed unmatched. Germline V gene lookup returns CDR1 SGHTA and CDR2 FQGTGA. The CDR3 sequence is CASSVGLAGNNEQFF. In DNA form, the CDR3 reads TGTGCCAGCAGCGTTGGACTAGCGGGGAACAATGAGCAGTTCTTC.